Detailed here is one T cell receptor (beta chain). This specimen belongs to a study of T cell responses to AZD1222 COVID-19 vaccine. This CDR3 comprises 15 residues. V was cut by 2 bases and J by 3 bases, with 12 bases left in between. Germline-derived CDR1 and CDR2 are SGHDT and YYEEEE. Clones were sequenced by immunoSEQ multiplex PCR, and TCRdb holds only the in-frame ones, with some missing. The data show roughly 150,000 clones, about 90% seen once. Second-dose intervals of approximately 4 or approximately 12 weeks were pooled. Sequencing used peripheral blood, obtained 28 days after the second AZD1222 dose. The J gene is TRBJ1-3, the V gene TRBV5-6, with D uncertain. The receptor was derived from an adult who received the AZD1222 COVID-19 vaccine. The CDR3, as DNA: TGTGCCAGCAGCTTCTTTTCGATTGGTGGAAACACCATATATTTT. Protein: CASSFFSIGGNTIYF. Combining the CDR3 with reference TRBV5-6 and TRBJ1-3 gives the whole variable domain DAGVTQSPTHLIKTRGQQVTLRCSPKSGHDTVSWYQQALGQGPQFIFQYYEEEERQRGNFPDRFSGHQFPNYSSELNVNALLLGDSALYLCASSFFSIGGNTIYFGEGSWLTVV.